This T cell receptor (beta chain) came from a study of T-cell reconstitution after alpha-beta-depleted transplantation in children. Molecular barcoding with unique molecular identifiers was used for the TCRbeta library. TCRdb independently ran MiXCR on the PCR reads; one entry per CDR3 protein. The sample includes about 610,000 distinct CDR3 sequences, 10% seen only once; the top ten take 3.5% to 5%. This clonotype has more than one count but fewer than ten. Germline V lookup: CDR1 SGHDN, CDR2 FVKESK. There are 16 residues in the CDR3. Deletions cut 1 base from V and 8 bases from J, with 15 bases between.

This sequence originates from a human donor who donated a stem cell graft to a child with acute myeloid leukemia. Material: PBMCs from the stem cell graft donor, obtained from the stem cell graft. J is TRBJ1-6 and V is TRBV14, with a weak D call TRBD1 (5 bases). CDR3: CASSQAGRGIHSPLHF. CDR3 bases: TGTGCCAGCAGCCAAGCGGGACGGGGGATTCATTCACCCCTCCACTTT.